A single sample is the source of the 8 T cell receptor beta chains below, sequenced in a study of blood T cell repertoires in COVID-19. Repertoires were generated with immunoSEQ multiplex PCR, while TCRdb's copy carries only in-frame clones and drops some. The sample holds under 120,000 clones, around 85% seen once. Sequenced input: peripheral blood. These receptors all stem from a man between 65 and 79 years old with active or convalescent COVID-19.

The gene calls are TRBV6-5 and TRBJ1-1; D perhaps matches TRBD1 (5 bases). This CDR3 is built from 14 residues. V lost 0 bases to trimming and J lost 10 bases, with 15 bases between them. Germline lookup yields CDR1 MNHEY and CDR2 SVGAGI. The CDR3 DNA is TGTGCCAGCAGTTACTCCCCGGGGGAGGGAGCAGCTTTCTTT. Protein sequence: CASSYSPGEGAAFF.

This chain links TRBV10-3 with TRBJ2-7; possibly TRBD2 for D (6 bases). The CDR3 contains 14 residues. Trimming removed 5 bases from V and 0 bases from J, with 11 bases in between. From germline, CDR1 is ENHRY and CDR2 SYGVKD. The CDR3 reads CAISLLATSYEQYF. The CDR3 DNA reads TGTGCCATCAGTTTACTAGCCACCTCCTACGAGCAGTACTTC.

The table lists this clone with a count of one. The chain uses TRBV15 and TRBJ1-1, with 8 bases identical to TRBD1. Trimming cost V 4 bases and J 5 bases; bases outside gene matches: 6. Germline-derived CDR1 and CDR2 are LNHNV and YYDKDF (reference sequence). CDR3 length: 14 residues. The CDR3 sequence is CATSTIYRGTEAFF. DNA of the CDR3: TGTGCCACCAGCACCATTTACAGGGGGACTGAAGCTTTCTTT.

The V call is TRBV4-1, the J call TRBJ1-4, with D possibly matching TRBD1 (6 bases). Trimming left V 5 bases short and J 2 bases short, with 12 bases between. The V gene's germline CDR1 is MGHRA and CDR2 YSYEKL. The CDR3 length is 15 residues. The CDR3, as DNA: TGCGCCAGCAGCATTCGACAGGAGACTAATGAAAAACTGTTTTTT. This codes for CASSIRQETNEKLFF.

The chain carries TRBV7-9 and TRBJ2-5, with D maybe TRBD1 (6 bases). Germline loops: CDR1 SEHNR, CDR2 FQNEAQ (reference sequence). The CDR3 has 13 amino acids. Trimming shortened V by 7 bases and J by 5 bases, and 14 bases separated the two germline ends. In nucleotides, the CDR3 is TGTGCCAGCATCCTACAGGGTTCTGAGACCCAGTACTTC. Its protein is CASILQGSETQYF.

The V and J genes are TRBV5-1 and TRBJ1-2; 9 bases fit TRBD1. This CDR3 is built from 15 residues. With V trimmed by 2 bases and J by 4 bases, 6 bases remained unmatched. Germline CDR1 SGHRS, CDR2 YFSETQ. This chain's CDR3 is CASSFPGTGIYGYTF. The CDR3 nucleotides are TGCGCCAGCAGCTTCCCCGGGACAGGGATCTATGGCTACACCTTC.

The chain recombines TRBV24-1 with TRBJ2-1; 11 bases fit TRBD2. The length of the CDR3 is 15 residues. Losses at the gene ends were 3 bases for V and 5 bases for J; bases not matched to a gene: 2. Germline values: CDR1 KGHDR, CDR2 SFDVKD. DNA of the CDR3: TGTGCCACCAGTGATACTAGCGGGAGTAACAATGAGCAGTTCTTC. This translates into CATSDTSGSNNEQFF.

The chain couples TRBV5-4 to TRBJ2-3; 12 nucleotides align to TRBD2. Germline CDR1 is SGHNT and CDR2 is YYREEE (reference sequence). V gave up 4 bases and J gave up 7 bases; unmatched junction bases: 7. The CDR3 contains 15 residues. Written as DNA, the CDR3 is TGTGCCAGCAGCCCCGGGACTAGCGGGTTTTATACGCAGTATTTT. This translates into CASSPGTSGFYTQYF. Filled out from reference TRBV5-4 and TRBJ2-3, the complete variable domain reads ETGVTQSPTHLIKTRGQQVTLRCSSQSGHNTVSWYQQALGQGPQFIFQYYREEENGRGNFPPRFSGLQFPNYSSELNVNALELDDSALYLCASSPGTSGFYTQYFGPGTRLTVL.